A few counts support the clone carrying this T cell receptor beta chain. TCRdb fed the RT-PCR reads into MiXCR, producing one record per CDR3 protein. The table records about 680,000 distinct CDR3 sequences, 14% of them present only once. The CDR3 consists of 14 residues. Germline values: CDR1 SGHVS, CDR2 FNYEAQ. The V gene lost 2 bases and the J gene lost 0 bases, with 7 bases spanning the gap. The sequenced sample consisted of memory CD4+ T cells from blood. The TCR was taken from a female donor in good health, serving as a healthy control. The chain recombines TRBV7-6 with TRBJ1-1, with D hard to call. The CDR3 nucleotides are TGTGCCAGCAGCTTATCCGCAGTGAACACTGAAGCTTTCTTT. Translation gives CASSLSAVNTEAFF. The complete variable domain, with remaining parts taken from reference TRBV7-6 and TRBJ1-1, reads GAGVSQSPRYKVTKRGQDVALRCDPISGHVSLYWYRQALGQGPEFLTYFNYEAQQDKSGLPNDRFSAERPEGSISTLTIQRTEQRDSAMYRCASSLSAVNTEAFFGQGTRLTVV.